The T cell receptor beta chain under discussion was sequenced for a study of T-cell reconstitution after alpha-beta-depleted transplantation in children. Whole-study results and caveats: Reportedly, only several hundred clones from non-depleted graft cells drove alpha-beta T-cell counts at about two months. Some patients' high day-60 TCRbeta diversity was traced to surviving recipient T cells and thymic progenitors. At one year after transplant, newly produced T cells mostly accounted for T-cell counts and diversity.

Unique molecular identifiers were incorporated when the TCRbeta library was constructed. TCRdb fed the PCR reads into MiXCR, producing one record per CDR3 protein. The table records 600,000 or so distinct CDR3 sequences, 23% of them present only once. Germline assignment: CDR1 SGHTA and CDR2 FQGNSA. Trimming cost V 2 bases and J 6 bases; bases outside gene matches: 8. There are 17 residues in the CDR3. Ten or more counts support this clonotype. Its target is not known. The clonotype originates from a boy under three years old who had a stem cell transplant for acute myeloid leukemia, so the T cells may come from the graft donor. The source was PBMCs, mostly from graft donor cells, collected 360 days after TCRalphabeta/CD19-depleted stem cell transplant. The V and J genes are TRBV7-2 and TRBJ1-5, with 12 bases matching TRBD1. The CDR3 spells CASSLSWGQGASQPQHF. The CDR3 coding sequence is TGTGCCAGCAGCTTAAGTTGGGGACAGGGGGCAAGTCAGCCCCAGCATTTT.